These T cell receptor beta chains were read from a single sample in a study of T cell changes during pregnancy in multiple sclerosis. TCRdb keeps only in-frame clones here, not all; method: immunoSEQ multiplex PCR. The sample includes about 56,000 clones, just under 90% seen only once; the top ten take under 5.5%. Input material: peripheral blood from another person, used as feeder cells. The receptors originated from a human donor whose cells served as feeder cells for cultures in a pregnancy study. CDR3s include the opening cysteine and the closing phenylalanine or tryptophan. D genes are given only for firm matches. Size is stated for part of the rows, as once, few or many counts, or as a class when the clone is expanded.

clone_size | d_call | j_call | v_call | cdr3_aa | cdr3_nt
. | . | TRBJ2-3 | TRBV6-5 | CASSFRTFSGTDTQYF | TGTGCCAGCAGTTTCAGAACTTTCTCCGGCACAGATACGCAGTATTTT
. | TRBD2 | TRBJ2-3 | TRBV5-1 | CASRLLAGGPGTDTQYF | TGCGCCAGCAGATTACTAGCGGGAGGACCCGGGACAGATACGCAGTATTTT
. | . | TRBJ1-5 | TRBV27 | CASSFPNQPQHF | TGTGCCAGCAGTTTCCCCAATCAGCCCCAGCATTTT
. | . | TRBJ2-1 | TRBV2 | CASSGTQGGSYNEQFF | TGTGCCAGCAGTGGGACGCAGGGGGGCTCCTACAATGAGCAGTTCTTC
. | . | TRBJ1-6 | TRBV9 | CASRQLPGAIGKFSPLHF | TGTGCCAGCAGACAACTCCCCGGGGCGATAGGGAAATTTTCACCCCTCCACTTT
. | . | TRBJ1-2 | TRBV29-1 | CSVEEDGPPARFGYTF | TGCAGCGTTGAAGAGGACGGTCCGCCCGCCCGATTTGGCTACACCTTC
. | TRBD1 | TRBJ2-7 | TRBV18 | CASSPRTGGLIEQYF | TGTGCCAGCTCACCCCGGACAGGGGGCCTCATCGAGCAGTACTTC
. | . | TRBJ1-1 | TRBV5-1 | CASSLVTHATTEAFF | TGCGCCAGCAGCTTGGTTACCCACGCAACCACTGAAGCTTTCTTT
. | TRBD1 | TRBJ2-2 | TRBV18 | CASSPRIRTGVTGELFF | TGTGCCAGCTCACCACGTATTAGGACAGGGGTGACCGGGGAGCTGTTTTTT
. | . | TRBJ1-1 | TRBV19 | CATGGILDTEAFF | TGTGCCACCGGGGGGATTTTGGACACTGAAGCTTTCTTT
. | . | TRBJ2-1 | TRBV2 | CASRTITYNEQFF | TGTGCCAGCCGGACTATTACCTACAATGAGCAGTTCTTC
. | TRBD1 | TRBJ1-1 | TRBV29-1 | CSVGRTGENTEAFF | TGCAGCGTTGGGAGGACAGGGGAGAACACTGAAGCTTTCTTT
. | TRBD1 | TRBJ1-5 | TRBV2 | CASNYRGQPQHF | TGTGCCAGCAATTACAGGGGGCAGCCCCAGCATTTT
. | . | TRBJ2-2 | TRBV14 | CASSYRDTSSGELFF | TGTGCCAGCAGCTACCGGGACACCTCGTCGGGGGAGCTGTTTTTT
. | TRBD2 | TRBJ2-7 | TRBV5-8 | CASSLGLAGVSEQYF | TGTGCCAGCAGCTTGGGACTAGCGGGAGTTAGCGAGCAGTACTTC
once | . | TRBJ2-1 | TRBV11-3 | CASSLAGENYNEQFF | TGTGCCAGCAGCTTAGCGGGAGAAAACTACAATGAGCAGTTCTTC
few | . | TRBJ2-7 | TRBV28 | CASSRSSDTSYEQYF | TGTGCCAGCAGCCGAAGTAGCGACACCTCCTACGAGCAGTACTTC
. | . | TRBJ1-2 | TRBV7-2 | CASSPLGLAPDGYTF | TGTGCCAGCAGCCCCCTGGGATTGGCTCCGGATGGCTACACCTTC
. | TRBD1 | TRBJ1-5 | TRBV6-8 | CASSTGDQPQHF | TGTGCCAGCTCGACAGGGGATCAGCCCCAGCATTTT
. | . | TRBJ2-1 | TRBV5-5 | CASSDDLEYNEQFF | TGTGCCAGCAGCGATGACTTGGAATACAATGAGCAGTTCTTC
. | . | TRBJ2-7 | TRBV6-1 | CASSVGSRGRDEQYF | TGTGCCAGCAGTGTAGGGTCGAGGGGCAGGGACGAGCAGTACTTC